Below, 8 T cell receptor beta chains from the same sample are listed, as sequenced in a study of blood T cell repertoires in COVID-19. Profiled with immunoSEQ multiplex PCR; TCRdb holds only in-frame clones, not every one. This table has approximately 150,000 clones, around 90% appearing once. Sequences were obtained from peripheral blood. The receptors come from a man in his sixties with active or convalescent COVID-19.

The chain couples TRBV3-1 (or the pseudogene TRBV3-2) to TRBJ1-1, with 8 bases matching TRBD1. This CDR3 has 14 residues. Trimming cost V 3 bases and J 3 bases; bases outside gene matches: 3. Per the germline V gene, CDR1 is LGHDT and CDR2 is YNNKEL (reference sequence). In DNA form, the CDR3 reads TGTGCCAGCAGCCATTCGACAGGGGACACTGAAGCTTTCTTT. It yields the protein CASSHSTGDTEAFF.

This clone was seen just once. This rearrangement joins TRBV12-5 to TRBJ2-7, with 8 bases fitting TRBD1. The CDR3 loop spans 13 amino acids. V lost 10 bases to trimming and J lost 3 bases; unmatched junction nucleotides: 8. The germline gives CDR1 LGHNT, CDR2 FRNRAP. Here the CDR3 reads CATSTGTGYEQYF. CDR3 coding DNA: TGTGCTACTTCGACAGGGACAGGCTACGAGCAGTACTTC.

The chain combines TRBV19 with TRBJ1-2, with D maybe TRBD1 (5 bases). Trimming took 6 bases from V and 3 from J, leaving 11 bases between them. This CDR3 contains 13 residues. From germline, CDR1 is LNHDA and CDR2 SQIVND (reference sequence). The CDR3 DNA sequence: TGTGCCAGTAGCTCCAGGGAGGACTATGGCTACACCTTC. Its protein is CASSSREDYGYTF.

The chain combines TRBV9 with TRBJ2-1, with D possibly matching TRBD2 (5 bases). Germline V CDR1 and CDR2: SGDLS, YYNGEE. Trimming removed 0 bases from V and 10 bases from J, with 14 bases in between. This CDR3 spans 14 amino acids. CDR3 sequence: CASSVDYGSGEQFF. CDR3 bases: TGTGCCAGCAGCGTAGATTACGGGTCGGGAGAGCAGTTCTTC.

The rearrangement joins TRBV6-5 to TRBJ1-1, with 9 bases fitting TRBD1. This CDR3 is built from 15 residues. Trimming cost V 7 bases and J 0 bases; bases outside gene matches: 6. CDR1 and CDR2 (germline): MNHEY, SVGAGI. CDR3 in amino acids: CASKRDRAMNTEAFF. The CDR3 region has the DNA TGTGCCAGCAAACGGGACAGGGCGATGAACACTGAAGCTTTCTTT.

The chain is built from TRBV7-6 and TRBJ1-6, with 8 bases identical to TRBD1. V shed 3 bases and J 10 bases; nucleotides not matched to a gene: 8. Germline CDR1 SGHVS, CDR2 FNYEAQ. The CDR3 sequence is 15 residues long. CDR3 amino acids: CASSFDDRGGSPLHF. Here the CDR3 DNA reads TGTGCCAGCAGCTTCGATGACAGGGGTGGATCACCCCTCCACTTT.

V gene TRBV6-4 combines with J gene TRBJ2-3; 8 bases map to TRBD1. The CDR3 consists of 13 residues. The ends lost 6 bases at V and 6 bases at J; junction bases unmatched: 5. Germline values: CDR1 MRHNA, CDR2 SNTAGT. CDR3 in DNA: TGTGCCAGCAGGACCGGACAGGGTGATACGCAGTATTTT. It specifies CASRTGQGDTQYF.

V is TRBV6-4 and J is TRBJ2-3, with 8 bases identical to TRBD2. Germline V gene lookup returns CDR1 MRHNA and CDR2 SNTAGT. The CDR3 totals 14 residues. Losses at the gene ends were 6 bases for V and 1 base for J; bases not matched to a gene: 3. CDR3 sequence: CASSFSGGTDTQYF. Written as DNA, the CDR3 is TGTGCCAGCAGCTTTAGCGGGGGCACAGATACGCAGTATTTT.